This T cell receptor (beta chain) was sequenced in a study of human T cells and chemical hapten exposure. Whole-study results and caveats: TCRs whose frequency exceeded 1 in 1000 remained the same following DPC sensitization.

One entry per CDR3 protein, called by TCRdb with MiXCR from the RACE reads. The table lists more than 250,000 distinct CDR3 sequences, 7% to 10% of them singletons, with roughly 2.5% in the top ten. The time point denotes: pre-sensitization, week 0. Treatment meaning: therapeutic diphenylcyclopropenone sensitization with weekly scalp DPC. About this clonotype itself: Its antigen is not known.

The specimen was whole blood, collected in connection with sensitization to the hapten diphenylcyclopropenone (DPC). The receptor's source is a middle-aged woman with alopecia areata. Some clones in this sample may be carry-over from other donors' samples.

This CDR3 is CSARDELGPRGGSDTQYF. CDR3 DNA sequence: TGCAGTGCTAGAGATGAATTGGGACCCCGGGGCGGGTCAGATACGCAGTATTTT. This chain connects TRBV20-1 to TRBJ2-3; either TRBD1 or TRBD2 may fit D (5 bases each). CDR3 length: 18 residues. Between the trimmed V and J ends, which lost 0 bases and 4 bases, there was a span of 23 bases. The germline V gene has CDR1 DFQATT and CDR2 SNEGSKA (reference sequence).